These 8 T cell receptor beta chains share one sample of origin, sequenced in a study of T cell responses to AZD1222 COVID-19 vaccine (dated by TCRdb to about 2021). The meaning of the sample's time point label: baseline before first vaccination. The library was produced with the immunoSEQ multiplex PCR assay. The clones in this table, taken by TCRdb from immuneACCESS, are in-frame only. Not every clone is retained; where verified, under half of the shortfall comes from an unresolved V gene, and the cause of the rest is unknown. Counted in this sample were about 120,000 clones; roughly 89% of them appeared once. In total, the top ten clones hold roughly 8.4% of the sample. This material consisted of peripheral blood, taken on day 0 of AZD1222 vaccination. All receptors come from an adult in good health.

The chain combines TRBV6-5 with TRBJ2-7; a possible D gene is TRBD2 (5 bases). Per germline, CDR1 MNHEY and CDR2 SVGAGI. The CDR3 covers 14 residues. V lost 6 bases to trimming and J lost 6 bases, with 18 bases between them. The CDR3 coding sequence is TGTGCCAGCAGCTTACATGGGGAGCAAGGCGAGCAGTACTTC. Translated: CASSLHGEQGEQYF.

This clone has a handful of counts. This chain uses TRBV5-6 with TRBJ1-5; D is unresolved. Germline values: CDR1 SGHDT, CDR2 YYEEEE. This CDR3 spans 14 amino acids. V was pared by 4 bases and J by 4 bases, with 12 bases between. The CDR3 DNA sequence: TGTGCCAGCAGCCCCCCGGGAGGGAATCAGCCCCAGCATTTT. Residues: CASSPPGGNQPQHF.

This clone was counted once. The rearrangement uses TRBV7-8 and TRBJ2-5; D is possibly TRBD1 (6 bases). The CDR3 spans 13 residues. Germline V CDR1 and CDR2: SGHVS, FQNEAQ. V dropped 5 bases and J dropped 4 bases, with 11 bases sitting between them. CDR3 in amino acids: CASSPIGGETQYF. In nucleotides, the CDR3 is TGTGCCAGCAGCCCCATAGGGGGAGAGACCCAGTACTTC.

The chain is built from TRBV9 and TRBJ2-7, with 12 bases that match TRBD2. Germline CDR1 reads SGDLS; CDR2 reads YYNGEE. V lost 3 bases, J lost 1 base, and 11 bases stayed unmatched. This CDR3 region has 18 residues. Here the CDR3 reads CASSAAPSGGAKSYEQYF. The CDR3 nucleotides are TGTGCCAGCAGCGCCGCGCCTAGCGGGGGGGCAAAATCCTACGAGCAGTACTTC.

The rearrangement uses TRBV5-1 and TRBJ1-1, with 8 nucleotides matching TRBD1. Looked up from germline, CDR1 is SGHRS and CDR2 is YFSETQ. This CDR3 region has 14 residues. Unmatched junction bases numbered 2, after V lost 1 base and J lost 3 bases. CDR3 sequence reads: CASSLQQGDTEAFF. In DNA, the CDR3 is TGCGCCAGCAGCTTGCAACAGGGGGACACTGAAGCTTTCTTT.

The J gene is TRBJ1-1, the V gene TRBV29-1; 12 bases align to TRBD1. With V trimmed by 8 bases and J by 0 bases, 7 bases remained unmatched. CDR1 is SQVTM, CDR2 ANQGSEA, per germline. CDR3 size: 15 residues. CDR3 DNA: TGCAGCCCATCCGGGACAGGGGGCATGAACACTGAAGCTTTCTTT. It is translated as CSPSGTGGMNTEAFF.

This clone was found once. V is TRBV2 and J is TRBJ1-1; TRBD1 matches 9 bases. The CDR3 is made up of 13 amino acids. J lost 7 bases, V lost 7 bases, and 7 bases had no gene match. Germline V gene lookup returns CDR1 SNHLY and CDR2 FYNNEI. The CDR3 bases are TGTGCCAGCACAAAGGGACAGGGAATTGAAGCTTTCTTT. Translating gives CASTKGQGIEAFF.

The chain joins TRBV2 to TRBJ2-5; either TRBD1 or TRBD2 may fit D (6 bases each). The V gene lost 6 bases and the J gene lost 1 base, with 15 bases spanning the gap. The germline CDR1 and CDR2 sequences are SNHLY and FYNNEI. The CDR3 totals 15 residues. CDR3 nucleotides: TGTGCCAGCAGCCTGGGGTGGGGGGCCCAAGAGACCCAGTACTTC. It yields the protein CASSLGWGAQETQYF. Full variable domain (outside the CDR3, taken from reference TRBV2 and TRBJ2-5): EPEVTQTPSHQVTQMGQEVILRCVPISNHLYFYWYRQILGQKVEFLVSFYNNEISEKSEIFDDQFSVERPDGSNFTLKIRSTKLEDSAMYFCASSLGWGAQETQYFGPGTRLLVL.